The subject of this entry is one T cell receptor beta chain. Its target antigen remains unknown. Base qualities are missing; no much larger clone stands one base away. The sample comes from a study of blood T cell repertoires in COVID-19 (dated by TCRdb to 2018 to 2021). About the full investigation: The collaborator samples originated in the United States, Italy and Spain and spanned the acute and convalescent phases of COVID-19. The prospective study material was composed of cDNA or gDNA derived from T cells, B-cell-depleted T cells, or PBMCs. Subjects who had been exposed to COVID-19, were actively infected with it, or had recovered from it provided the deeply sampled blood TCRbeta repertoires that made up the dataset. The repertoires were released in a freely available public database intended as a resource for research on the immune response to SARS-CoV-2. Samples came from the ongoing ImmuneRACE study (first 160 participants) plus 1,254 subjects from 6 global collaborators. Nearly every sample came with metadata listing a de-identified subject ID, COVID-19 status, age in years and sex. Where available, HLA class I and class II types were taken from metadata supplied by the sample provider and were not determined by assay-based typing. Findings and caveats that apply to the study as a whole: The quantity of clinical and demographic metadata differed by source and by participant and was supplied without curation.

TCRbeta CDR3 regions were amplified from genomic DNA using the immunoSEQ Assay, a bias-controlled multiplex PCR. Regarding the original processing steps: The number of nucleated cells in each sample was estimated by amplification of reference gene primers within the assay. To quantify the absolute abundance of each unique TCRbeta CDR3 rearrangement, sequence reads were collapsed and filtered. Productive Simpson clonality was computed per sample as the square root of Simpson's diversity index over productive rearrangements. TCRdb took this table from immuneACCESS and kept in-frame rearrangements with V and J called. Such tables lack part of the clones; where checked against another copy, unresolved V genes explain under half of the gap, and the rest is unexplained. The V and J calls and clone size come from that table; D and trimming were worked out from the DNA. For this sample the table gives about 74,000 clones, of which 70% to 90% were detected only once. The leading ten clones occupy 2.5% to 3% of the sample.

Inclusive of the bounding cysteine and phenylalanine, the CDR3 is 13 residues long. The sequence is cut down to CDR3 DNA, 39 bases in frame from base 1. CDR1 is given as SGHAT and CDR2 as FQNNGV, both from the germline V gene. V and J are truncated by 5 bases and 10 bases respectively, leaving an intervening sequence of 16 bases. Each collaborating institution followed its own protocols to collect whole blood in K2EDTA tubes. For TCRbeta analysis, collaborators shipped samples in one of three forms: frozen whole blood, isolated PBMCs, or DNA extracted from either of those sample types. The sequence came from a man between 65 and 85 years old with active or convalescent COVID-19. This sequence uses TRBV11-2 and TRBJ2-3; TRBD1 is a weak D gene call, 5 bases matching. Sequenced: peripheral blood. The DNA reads TGTGCCAGCAGCCTTGTCAGGGTCGAGGCGCAGTATTTT. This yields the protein CASSLVRVEAQYF.